Included here is one TCR beta chain sequence, with context. It lacks a known antigen. No base quality information exists; no much larger clone differs at one position. The same CDR3 is also encoded by other DNA sequences in this sample. V is pared back by 3 bases and J by 5 bases, with 7 bases lying between the germline termini. The CDR3 spans 13 residues, from the cysteine through the phenylalanine. Only the CDR3 portion is preserved as DNA: 39 bases, with reading frame beginning at the first base. Based on the germline V gene (reference sequence), the CDR1 and CDR2 sequences are MNHEY and SMNVEV. Using the deep immunoSEQ assay, TCR CDR3 regions were amplified from genomic DNA by multiplex PCR. Genomic DNA extracted from each cell subset was distributed evenly over all wells of several immunoSEQ 96-well plates, and each plate served as one replicate. For sorted subsets, each replicate PCR was loaded with 200 ng genomic DNA, equivalent to about 33,000 T cell genomes. The purified libraries were quantified using a Qubit 3.0 fluorometer, sized with a Bioanalyzer 2100, and then quantified again using the KAPA Library Quantification kit. Each immunoSEQ 96-well plate was sequenced on its own single-read 150-cycle Illumina NextSeq 550 flow cell. Under the source paper's analysis protocol: The immunoSEQ output contained only junctional sequences without quality scores, so filtering could not match that applied to full-length reads. To assign V/J genes and CDR3, sequences were annotated using PyIR, a Python wrapper for IgBLAST v1.9, with IMGT germline references. Reads were filtered out if the reads had weak V/J assignments (E-value above 1e-6), no CDR3, stop codons, out-of-frame junctions, or ambiguous translated residues. V3J clonotypes were defined as sequences sharing an identical inferred V gene, J gene, and CDR3 amino acid sequence. The percentage overlap between two repertoires was calculated by dividing the number of shared unique clonotypes by the size of the smaller repertoire. RTK rarefaction, the Chao1 estimator, and Recon v2.1 estimates of unobserved clonotypes were used to assess repertoire richness. Generation probabilities for all TCRbeta clonotypes obtained by the gDNA method from a handful of donors were computed using OLGA. TCRdb took this table from immuneACCESS and kept in-frame rearrangements with V and J called. Such tables lack part of the clones; where checked against another copy, unresolved V genes explain under half of the gap, and the rest is unexplained. The V and J calls and clone size come from that table; D and trimming were worked out from the DNA. Across this sample there are around 1,900,000 clones, with roughly 93% seen only once. Of the sample, around 1.7% is held by the ten largest clones.

This entry comes from a study of shared clonotypes between healthy human individuals (dated by TCRdb to between 2020 and 2021). Study-level background: A few men and two women, aged 18 to 49 years, made up the cohort. For each donor, CD4 naive and CD4 memory were each given three plates, CD8 naive was given two plates, and CD8 memory was given one plate. To estimate repertoire size and how much clonotype sharing occurs between individuals, the study deeply sequenced the blood TCR repertoires of a handful of healthy adults. To increase sequencing depth and limit assay-specific biases, different laboratories used diverse techniques to prepare libraries and sequence TCR repertoires. Per donor, leukapheresis produced somewhere between about 0.94 and 9.5 billion PBMCs.

Summary of the overall study and its limitations: Across a handful of donors, approximately 4.9% of naive CD4, approximately 3.5% of naive CD8, 2% to 2.5% of memory CD4, and approximately 0.42% of memory CD8 clonotypes were shared. Clonotypes shared by all four sorted-subset donors showed higher generation probabilities than non-shared clonotypes. Based on pairwise subsampling, the degree of clonotype sharing among donors was expected to be affected by sequencing depth. The small number of donors limited the genetic and exposure-history diversity represented. Sampling was restricted to blood, and TCR repertoires in tissues likely differ from the TCR repertoires found in blood. Incomplete sequencing was indicated by rarefaction of sorted-subset datasets, despite the large sequencing depth. Larger estimated clonotype richness was generally found for naive subsets than for memory subsets.

CD8 naive samples were obtained by positive selection for CCR7 among CD45RO-negative cells, yielding a CD45RA+CCR7+ population from which TemRA cells were excluded. The donors were healthy, HIV-negative adults with no recently reported acute infections or vaccinations. Every donor was a Caucasian adult residing in Nashville, Tennessee, USA. Blood was obtained by leukapheresis, after which PBMCs were separated by Ficoll-Histopaque density gradient centrifugation and cryopreserved in liquid nitrogen vapor phase. Analytical flow cytometry was used to check the purity and quantity of each magnetically sorted T cell population. Genomic DNA was isolated from every sorted fraction and measured by UV absorbance on a Nanodrop 2000c.

The V and J genes are TRBV27 and TRBJ2-2; the D segment cannot be called with confidence. Sequenced: naive CD8+ T cells from PBMCs. The cell subset or site label on this specimen signifies: CD45RA+CCR7+. The TCR originated in a man younger than 30 in good health. Some clones in this sample may be carry-over from other donors' samples. The bases are TGTGCCAGCAGTTTGTGGTCGACCGGGGAGCTGTTTTTT. It is translated as CASSLWSTGELFF.